This record concerns one T cell receptor beta chain sequence. CDR1 and CDR2 from the germline V gene are SGDLS and YYNGEE. V gave up 0 bases and J gave up 5 bases; unmatched junction bases: 6. The CDR3 loop spans 17 amino acids. The record originates from a study of blood T cell repertoires in COVID-19. Study-wide background: COVID-19 samples, acute and convalescent, were from the United States, Italy and Spain. T cells, B-cell-depleted T cells, or PBMCs provided the cDNA or gDNA that served as material.

During active infection, Seattle patients enrolled and were then monitored through disease. Original analysis: Cell counts per sample came from amplifying reference gene primers. Measured with immunoSEQ multiplex PCR; TCRdb has only the in-frame clones, and not every one. The D gene and trimming were derived from the DNA, and the V and J assignments and clone size from that table. The sample has about 170,000 clones, about nine tenths seen once. Material: peripheral blood. The receptor's source is an older woman with COVID-19, enrolled during active disease. The J gene is TRBJ2-1, the V gene TRBV9; 12 nucleotides align to TRBD2. The CDR3 region is CASSVVARLAGDNEQFF. CDR3 nucleotide sequence: TGTGCCAGCAGCGTAGTAGCACGACTAGCGGGAGACAATGAGCAGTTCTTC.